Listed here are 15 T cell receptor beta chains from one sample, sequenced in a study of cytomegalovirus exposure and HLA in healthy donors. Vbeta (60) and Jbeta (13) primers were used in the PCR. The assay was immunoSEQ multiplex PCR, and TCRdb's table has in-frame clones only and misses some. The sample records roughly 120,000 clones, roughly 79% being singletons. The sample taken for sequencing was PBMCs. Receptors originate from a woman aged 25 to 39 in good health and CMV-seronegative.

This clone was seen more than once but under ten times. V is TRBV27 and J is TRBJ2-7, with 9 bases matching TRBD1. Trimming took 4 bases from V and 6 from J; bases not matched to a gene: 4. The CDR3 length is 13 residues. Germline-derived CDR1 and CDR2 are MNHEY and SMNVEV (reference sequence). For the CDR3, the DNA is TGTGCCAGCAGTTCCACAGGGGGCTCCGAGCAGTACTTC. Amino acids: CASSSTGGSEQYF.

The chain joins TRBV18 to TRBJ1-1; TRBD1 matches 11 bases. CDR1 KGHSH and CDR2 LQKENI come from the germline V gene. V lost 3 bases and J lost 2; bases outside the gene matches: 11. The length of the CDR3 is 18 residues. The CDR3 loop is CASSPRRTGGDFNTEAFF. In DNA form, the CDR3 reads TGTGCCAGCTCACCCAGGAGGACAGGGGGCGATTTCAACACTGAAGCTTTCTTT.

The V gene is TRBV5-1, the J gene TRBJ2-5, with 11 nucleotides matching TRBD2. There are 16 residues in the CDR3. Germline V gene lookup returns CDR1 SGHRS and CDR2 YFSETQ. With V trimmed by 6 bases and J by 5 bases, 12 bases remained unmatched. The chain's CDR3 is CASIQGTSGFMETQYF. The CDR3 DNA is TGCGCCAGCATTCAGGGGACTAGCGGATTCATGGAGACCCAGTACTTC. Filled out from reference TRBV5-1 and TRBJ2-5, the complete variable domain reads KAGVTQTPRYLIKTRGQQVTLSCSPISGHRSVSWYQQTPGQGLQFLFEYFSETQRNKGNFPGRFSGRQFSNSRSEMNVSTLELGDSALYLCASIQGTSGFMETQYFGPGTRLLVL.

Here the CDR3 reads CASSPPVIGELFF. CDR3 nucleotides: TGTGCCAGTAGTCCCCCCGTAATCGGGGAGCTGTTTTTT. The chain employs TRBV19 and TRBJ2-2; D unresolved. The CDR3 is 13 residues long. The germline V and J ends were trimmed by 5 bases and 7 bases, with 11 bases remaining between them. Germline V gene lookup returns CDR1 LNHDA and CDR2 SQIVND (reference sequence).

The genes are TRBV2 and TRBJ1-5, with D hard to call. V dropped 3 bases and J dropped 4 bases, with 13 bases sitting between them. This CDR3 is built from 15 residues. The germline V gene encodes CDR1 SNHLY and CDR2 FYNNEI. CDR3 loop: CASSEGSNRNQPQHF. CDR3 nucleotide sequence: TGTGCCAGCAGTGAGGGCAGTAACCGAAATCAGCCCCAGCATTTT.

This CDR3 reads CASSPNPGQGLNTEAFF. CDR3 nucleotides: TGTGCCAGCAGTCCAAACCCCGGACAGGGGCTGAACACTGAAGCTTTCTTT. The rearrangement joins TRBV27 to TRBJ1-1, with 9 bases identical to TRBD1. Trimming at V came to 5 bases and at J to 0 bases, leaving 10 bases not matched to a gene. The CDR3 spans 17 residues. Germline V CDR1 and CDR2: MNHEY, SMNVEV (reference sequence).

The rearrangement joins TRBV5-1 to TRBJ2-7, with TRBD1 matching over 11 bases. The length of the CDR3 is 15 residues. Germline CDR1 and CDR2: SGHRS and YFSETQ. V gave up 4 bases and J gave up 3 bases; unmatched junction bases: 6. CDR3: CASSPGQGAFYEQYF. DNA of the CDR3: TGCGCCAGCAGCCCAGGACAGGGGGCATTCTACGAGCAGTACTTC.

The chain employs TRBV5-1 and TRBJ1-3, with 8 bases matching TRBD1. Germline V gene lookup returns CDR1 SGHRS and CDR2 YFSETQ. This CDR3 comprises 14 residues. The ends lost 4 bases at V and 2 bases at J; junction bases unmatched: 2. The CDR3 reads CASSMGQAGNTIYF. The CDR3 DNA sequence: TGCGCCAGCAGCATGGGACAGGCTGGAAACACCATATATTTT. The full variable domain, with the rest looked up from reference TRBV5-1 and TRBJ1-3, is KAGVTQTPRYLIKTRGQQVTLSCSPISGHRSVSWYQQTPGQGLQFLFEYFSETQRNKGNFPGRFSGRQFSNSRSEMNVSTLELGDSALYLCASSMGQAGNTIYFGEGSWLTVV.

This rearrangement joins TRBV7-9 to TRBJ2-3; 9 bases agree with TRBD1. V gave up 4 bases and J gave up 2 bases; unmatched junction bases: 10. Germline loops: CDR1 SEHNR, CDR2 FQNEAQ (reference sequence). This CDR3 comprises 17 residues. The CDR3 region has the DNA TGTGCCAGCAGCTCTTTACCGGGACAGGGTGACACAGATACGCAGTATTTT. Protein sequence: CASSSLPGQGDTDTQYF.

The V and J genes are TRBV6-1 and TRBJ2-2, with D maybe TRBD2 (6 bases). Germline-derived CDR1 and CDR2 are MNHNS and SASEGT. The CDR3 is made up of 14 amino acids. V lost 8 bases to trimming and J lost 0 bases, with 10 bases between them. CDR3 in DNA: TGTGCCAGCCTCGGGGGACCGAACACCGGGGAGCTGTTTTTT. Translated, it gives CASLGGPNTGELFF.

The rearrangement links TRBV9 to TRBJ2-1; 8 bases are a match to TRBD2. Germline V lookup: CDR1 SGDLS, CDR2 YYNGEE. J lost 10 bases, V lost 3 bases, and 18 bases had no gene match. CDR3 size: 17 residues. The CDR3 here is CASSASGVAGGSVEQFF. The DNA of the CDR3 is TGTGCCAGCAGCGCCTCAGGTGTGGCGGGAGGCTCGGTAGAGCAGTTCTTC.

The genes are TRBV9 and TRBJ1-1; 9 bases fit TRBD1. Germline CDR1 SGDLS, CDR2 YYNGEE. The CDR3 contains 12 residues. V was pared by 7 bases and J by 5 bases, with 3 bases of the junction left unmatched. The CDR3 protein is CASGTGTTEAFF. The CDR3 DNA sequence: TGTGCCAGCGGGACAGGGACTACTGAAGCTTTCTTT.

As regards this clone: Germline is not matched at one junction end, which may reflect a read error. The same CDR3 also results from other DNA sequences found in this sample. DNA of the CDR3: TGTGCCAGTAGTATAGTACGTGGATGGGGAGCGAACACCGAAGCTTTCTTT. Its translation: CASSIVRGWGANTEAFF. This chain links TRBV19 with TRBJ1-1; no clear D gene. In germline, CDR1 is LNHDA, CDR2 SQIVND (reference sequence). CDR3 length: 17 amino acids.

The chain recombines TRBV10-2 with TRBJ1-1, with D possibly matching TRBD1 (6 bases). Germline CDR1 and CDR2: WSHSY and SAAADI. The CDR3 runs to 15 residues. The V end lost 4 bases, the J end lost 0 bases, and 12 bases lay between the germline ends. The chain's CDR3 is CASSVPGEMNTEAFF. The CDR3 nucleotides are TGCGCCAGCAGTGTGCCAGGGGAAATGAACACTGAAGCTTTCTTT.

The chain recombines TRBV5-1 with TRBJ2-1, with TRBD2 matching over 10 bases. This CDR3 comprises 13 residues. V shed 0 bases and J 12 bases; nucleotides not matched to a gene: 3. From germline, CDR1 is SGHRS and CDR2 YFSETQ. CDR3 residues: CASSLEREGRQFF. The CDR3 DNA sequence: TGCGCCAGCAGCTTGGAGCGGGAGGGCCGGCAGTTCTTC. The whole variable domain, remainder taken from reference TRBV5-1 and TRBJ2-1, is KAGVTQTPRYLIKTRGQQVTLSCSPISGHRSVSWYQQTPGQGLQFLFEYFSETQRNKGNFPGRFSGRQFSNSRSEMNVSTLELGDSALYLCASSLEREGRQFFGPGTRLTVL.